The 28 T cell receptor beta chains listed next were all sequenced from one sample in a study of neurological immune-mediated disorders. MiXCR was run by TCRdb on the 5' RACE reads, yielding one entry per CDR3 protein. The sample consists of just under 60,000 distinct CDR3 sequences, roughly 2.5% of them appearing once. Input material: PBMCs. All receptors derive from a man aged 45-65 years with multiple sclerosis.

This clonotype was detected many times. The chain is built from TRBV6-6 and TRBJ2-3; TRBD2 matches 8 bases. The CDR3 contains 20 residues. The J segment lost 0 bases and the V segment lost 6 bases, leaving 20 bases of the junction unmatched. In germline, CDR1 is MNHNY, CDR2 SVGAGI (reference sequence). CDR3 sequence reads: CASSPPGLGSGGLSTDTQYF. The CDR3 DNA reads as TGTGCCAGCAGCCCTCCGGGGTTAGGCAGCGGGGGACTTAGCACAGATACGCAGTATTTT.

This clonotype came up many times. This chain links TRBV7-6 with TRBJ2-7, with 7 bases matching TRBD1. The V and J ends lost 5 bases and 2 bases, in that order; junction bases with no gene match: 9. CDR1 is SGHVS, CDR2 FNYEAQ, per germline. The CDR3 totals 15 residues. The CDR3 region is CASSPTRDRPYEQYF. In nucleotides, the CDR3 is TGTGCCAGCAGCCCTACCCGGGACAGACCCTACGAGCAGTACTTC. The full variable domain, rest sourced from reference TRBV7-6 and TRBJ2-7, is GAGVSQSPRYKVTKRGQDVALRCDPISGHVSLYWYRQALGQGPEFLTYFNYEAQQDKSGLPNDRFSAERPEGSISTLTIQRTEQRDSAMYRCASSPTRDRPYEQYFGPGTRLTVT.

This clonotype was recorded many times. This rearrangement joins TRBV5-1 to TRBJ2-5, with a weak D call TRBD1 (5 bases). Trimming cost V 2 bases and J 4 bases, with 9 bases left between them. CDR1 is SGHRS, CDR2 YFSETQ, per germline. The CDR3 covers 13 residues. The CDR3 nucleotides read TGCGCCAGCAGCTTTAGAACAGGAGAGACCCAGTACTTC. It specifies CASSFRTGETQYF.

The table lists this clonotype with many counts. The chain has TRBV20-1 and TRBJ2-1; 11 bases match TRBD2. Germline CDR1 reads DFQATT; CDR2 reads SNEGSKA (reference sequence). Losses at the gene ends were 6 bases for V and 6 bases for J; bases not matched to a gene: 13. This CDR3 is built from 16 residues. CDR3: CSASGGASGGLNEQFF. CDR3 in DNA: TGCAGTGCCTCCGGTGGGGCTAGCGGGGGGCTCAATGAGCAGTTCTTC.

This clonotype was found many times. V gene TRBV4-3 combines with J gene TRBJ1-2; D is unclear. V shed 0 bases and J shed 2 bases, with 13 bases lying between them. The germline gives CDR1 LGHNA, CDR2 YSLEER. The CDR3 extends over 16 amino acids. CDR3 residues: CASSQDLFFGNYGYTF. DNA of the CDR3: TGCGCCAGCAGCCAAGATCTTTTCTTCGGGAACTATGGCTACACCTTC.

This clonotype has a handful of counts. V and J are TRBV20-1 and TRBJ2-3, with 8 bases that match TRBD1. CDR1 and CDR2 from the germline V gene are DFQATT and SNEGSKA (reference sequence). The V segment lost 6 bases and the J segment 4 bases; nucleotides outside the gene matches: 12. The CDR3 totals 15 residues. The CDR3 bases are TGCAGTGCCTGGCCCTCTGGGACAGGCCCAGATACGCAGTATTTT. This encodes CSAWPSGTGPDTQYF.

This clonotype came up many times. The chain couples TRBV5-1 to TRBJ2-1; 7 bases align to TRBD1. Germline CDR1 SGHRS, CDR2 YFSETQ. There are 17 residues in the CDR3. V trimming: 0 bases; J trimming: 0 bases; junction bases outside the gene matches: 6. The CDR3: CASSLVEGAPSYNEQFF. CDR3 bases: TGCGCCAGCAGCTTGGTAGAGGGGGCTCCCTCCTACAATGAGCAGTTCTTC.

This clonotype was found many times. The genes are TRBV20-1 and TRBJ2-4; 7 nucleotides agree with TRBD1. This CDR3 comprises 12 residues. Germline values: CDR1 DFQATT, CDR2 SNEGSKA (reference sequence). With V trimmed by 0 bases and J by 15 bases, 8 bases remained unmatched. The CDR3 nucleotides read TGCAGTGCTAGAGATTCGAAACAGGGGCTGTACTTC. Protein sequence: CSARDSKQGLYF.

This clonotype was picked up many times. The chain is built from TRBV7-8 and TRBJ1-6, with 8 positions matching TRBD1. J gave up 7 bases and V 0 bases, and 5 bases lay outside the gene matches. CDR3 length: 16 amino acids. Germline assignment: CDR1 SGHVS and CDR2 FQNEAQ. The CDR3 DNA follows: TGTGCCAGCAGCTTAGCGCGGACAGGGCCAAATTCACCCCTCCACTTT. Translating gives CASSLARTGPNSPLHF. The variable domain in full, completed from reference TRBV7-8 and TRBJ1-6, reads GAGVSQSPRYKVAKRGQDVALRCDPISGHVSLFWYQQALGQGPEFLTYFQNEAQLDKSGLPSDRFFAERPEGSVSTLKIQRTQQEDSAVYLCASSLARTGPNSPLHFGNGTRLTVT.

At least ten counts were recorded for this clonotype. This rearrangement joins TRBV7-2 to TRBJ2-5; no firm D call. From germline, CDR1 is SGHTA and CDR2 FQGNSA. Trimming pared 7 bases from V and 4 bases from J, leaving 13 bases between. CDR3 size: 13 residues. CDR3 sequence (DNA): TGTGCCAGCACCATAACTGGCCGAGAGACCCAGTACTTC. Its protein is CASTITGRETQYF.

In its sample, this clonotype was seen many times. V usage is TRBV5-5 and J usage is TRBJ2-7, with no clear D. CDR1 is SGHKS, CDR2 YYEKEE, per germline (reference sequence). With 2 bases removed from V and 6 bases from J, the gap between germline ends came to 0 bases. The CDR3 runs to 9 residues. CDR3 sequence reads: CASSFEQYF. The CDR3 DNA reads as TGTGCCAGCAGCTTCGAGCAGTACTTC.

This clonotype has ten or more counts. The V gene is TRBV4-1, the J gene TRBJ2-3; 8 bases align to TRBD1. Trimming at V came to 0 bases and at J to 2 bases, leaving 7 bases not matched to a gene. CDR3 size: 17 residues. CDR1 MGHRA and CDR2 YSYEKL come from the germline V gene. This chain's CDR3 is CASSQDRTGGITDTQYF. CDR3 coding DNA: TGCGCCAGCAGCCAAGATCGAACAGGGGGGATCACAGATACGCAGTATTTT.

This clonotype has ten or more counts. The J gene is TRBJ1-1, the V gene TRBV5-6; D is ambiguous. The CDR3 has 16 amino acids. From germline, CDR1 is SGHDT and CDR2 YYEEEE. The V end was cut by 0 bases, the J end by 1 base, with 13 bases between. CDR3 coding DNA: TGTGCCAGCAGCTTGGAGTGGAGGACCAGGAACACTGAAGCTTTCTTT. It translates to CASSLEWRTRNTEAFF. Based on the CDR3 plus reference TRBV5-6 and TRBJ1-1, the full variable domain is DAGVTQSPTHLIKTRGQQVTLRCSPKSGHDTVSWYQQALGQGPQFIFQYYEEEERQRGNFPDRFSGHQFPNYSSELNVNALLLGDSALYLCASSLEWRTRNTEAFFGQGTRLTVV.

This clonotype occurred many times. V and J are TRBV5-1 and TRBJ2-2; D may be TRBD1 (6 bases). The V and J ends lost 0 bases and 4 bases respectively, with 13 bases between them. CDR1 SGHRS and CDR2 YFSETQ come from the germline V gene. CDR3 length: 16 amino acids. The CDR3 DNA reads TGCGCCAGCAGCTTGGCGACAGGCTTAACCACCGGGGAGCTGTTTTTT. As protein: CASSLATGLTTGELFF.

This clonotype has ten or more counts. The chain has TRBV5-6 and TRBJ1-1; the D gene is possibly TRBD1 (6 bases). Per germline, CDR1 SGHDT and CDR2 YYEEEE. The ends were cut back, 3 bases at V and 6 bases at J, with 15 bases in the middle. The CDR3 has 14 amino acids. The CDR3 DNA follows: TGTGCCAGCAGCTACCTCGGGACATCTGCTGAAGCTTTCTTT. It encodes CASSYLGTSAEAFF.

This clonotype was detected ten times or more. V gene TRBV29-1 combines with J gene TRBJ2-7; no reliable D call. CDR3 size: 11 residues. Trimming pared 4 bases from V and 5 bases from J, leaving 9 bases between. The germline gives CDR1 SQVTM, CDR2 ANQGSEA. CDR3: CSVAVYDEQYF. The CDR3 DNA reads as TGCAGCGTTGCGGTCTACGACGAGCAGTACTTC.

This clonotype was counted only a few times. This chain links TRBV3-1 with TRBJ1-1; the D gene is possibly TRBD1 (6 bases). Looked up from germline, CDR1 is LGHDT and CDR2 is YNNKEL (reference sequence). V was trimmed by 4 bases and J by 6 bases, leaving 18 bases between them. The CDR3 covers 15 residues. In DNA, the CDR3 is TGTGCCAGCAGCCCCCTACCGGGGGCTATCGCTGAAGCTTTCTTT. This sequence encodes CASSPLPGAIAEAFF.

This clonotype appeared many times. The chain employs TRBV10-3 and TRBJ2-7, with TRBD2 matching over 11 bases. V was clipped by 5 bases and J by 6 bases; unmatched bases: 3. The CDR3 contains 13 residues. CDR1 and CDR2 (germline): ENHRY, SYGVKD. DNA of the CDR3: TGTGCCATCAGTATAGCGGGGGGGCTCGAGCAGTACTTC. Residues: CAISIAGGLEQYF.

This clonotype was counted at least ten times. The chain carries TRBV6-5 and TRBJ2-1; the match to TRBD2 covers 9 bases. The CDR3 consists of 16 residues. CDR1 is MNHEY and CDR2 is SVGAGI in the germline V gene. The J segment lost 9 bases and the V segment lost 2 bases, leaving 11 bases of the junction unmatched. The CDR3 protein is CASSYLGSGGLGEQFF. The DNA for the CDR3 is TGTGCCAGCAGTTACCTGGGTAGCGGGGGCCTCGGTGAGCAGTTCTTC.

This clonotype was detected many times. The chain recombines TRBV11-2 with TRBJ2-1; D gene unclear. Germline V gene lookup returns CDR1 SGHAT and CDR2 FQNNGV. There are 15 residues in the CDR3. V shed 5 bases and J shed 4 bases, with 15 bases lying between them. This CDR3 reads CASSRSVANYNEQFF. For the CDR3, the DNA is TGTGCCAGCAGCCGGTCAGTCGCTAATTACAATGAGCAGTTCTTC.

This clonotype was picked up many times. This rearrangement joins TRBV9 to TRBJ1-3; TRBD1 is a possible D gene (5 bases). Germline lookup yields CDR1 SGDLS and CDR2 YYNGEE. V was shortened by 2 bases and J by 2 bases, with 14 bases between the two germline ends. The CDR3 runs to 16 residues. The CDR3 spells CASSVLWAGTGNTIYF. The CDR3 DNA is TGTGCCAGCAGCGTGTTGTGGGCAGGGACTGGAAACACCATATATTTT.

The chain carries TRBV20-1 and TRBJ1-1, with D unclear. Trimming removed 4 bases at V and 4 bases at J, with 10 bases between. This CDR3 has 12 residues. CDR1 is DFQATT and CDR2 is SNEGSKA in the germline V gene (reference sequence). This chain's CDR3 is CSAKDMTTEAFF. CDR3 bases: TGCAGTGCTAAAGACATGACCACTGAAGCTTTCTTT.

This clonotype was observed at least ten times. The rearrangement links TRBV6-4 to TRBJ2-1; 10 nucleotides align to TRBD2. Germline loops: CDR1 MRHNA, CDR2 SNTAGT. Trimming cost V 4 bases and J 6 bases; bases outside gene matches: 9. The CDR3 is made up of 16 amino acids. The CDR3 region is CASSVSSGGLPNEQFF. CDR3 in DNA: TGTGCCAGCAGTGTGTCTAGCGGGGGCCTACCCAATGAGCAGTTCTTC.

The chain has TRBV19 and TRBJ1-5; no clear D gene. V gave up 1 base and J gave up 1 base, with 5 bases separating them. The CDR3 totals 14 residues. CDR1 and CDR2 from the germline V gene are LNHDA and SQIVND (reference sequence). The CDR3 sequence: CASSIVSSNQPQHF. CDR3 nucleotide sequence: TGTGCCAGTAGTATAGTATCGAGCAATCAGCCCCAGCATTTT.

The table lists this clonotype with many counts. In DNA, the CDR3 is TGCAGTGCTTTTTGGGAGATCTCCTACGAGCAGTACTTC. Translated, it gives CSAFWEISYEQYF. The chain has TRBV20-1 and TRBJ2-7; a weak D match, TRBD2 (5 bases). V was trimmed by 5 bases and J by 0 bases, leaving 11 bases between them. The length of the CDR3 is 13 residues. CDR1 and CDR2 from the germline V gene are DFQATT and SNEGSKA (reference sequence).

Note on this clonotype: This may be a read error, as it is one base from a much larger clone. The chain uses TRBV20-1 and TRBJ2-7; 8 bases are a match to TRBD2. V lost 4 bases, J lost 3 bases, and 8 bases stayed unmatched. This CDR3 has 14 residues. Germline lookup yields CDR1 DFQATT and CDR2 SNEGSKA (reference sequence). CDR3 nucleotide sequence: TGCAGTGCTAACCACGGGGGGGGCCTCTACGAGCAGTACTTC. It codes for CSANHGGGLYEQYF.

This clonotype was counted many times. This rearrangement joins TRBV7-2 to TRBJ1-6, with a possible D match to TRBD1 (5 bases). The CDR3 is 17 amino acids. CDR1 SGHTA and CDR2 FQGNSA come from the germline V gene. V was pared by 5 bases and J by 0 bases, with 14 bases between. CDR3 in DNA: TGTGCCAGCAGCATTGACAGATCTAGCTCCTATAATTCACCCCTCCACTTT. This encodes CASSIDRSSSYNSPLHF.

This clonotype was observed at least ten times. In nucleotides, the CDR3 is TGTGCCAGCACCATAGACAGGGGGCCGAACGGGGAGCTGTTTTTT. The encoded protein is CASTIDRGPNGELFF. The rearrangement uses TRBV7-9 and TRBJ2-2, with 10 bases aligning to TRBD1. Germline V gene lookup returns CDR1 SEHNR and CDR2 FQNEAQ (reference sequence). The V and J ends lost 7 bases and 7 bases, in that order; junction bases with no gene match: 9. This CDR3 region has 15 residues.